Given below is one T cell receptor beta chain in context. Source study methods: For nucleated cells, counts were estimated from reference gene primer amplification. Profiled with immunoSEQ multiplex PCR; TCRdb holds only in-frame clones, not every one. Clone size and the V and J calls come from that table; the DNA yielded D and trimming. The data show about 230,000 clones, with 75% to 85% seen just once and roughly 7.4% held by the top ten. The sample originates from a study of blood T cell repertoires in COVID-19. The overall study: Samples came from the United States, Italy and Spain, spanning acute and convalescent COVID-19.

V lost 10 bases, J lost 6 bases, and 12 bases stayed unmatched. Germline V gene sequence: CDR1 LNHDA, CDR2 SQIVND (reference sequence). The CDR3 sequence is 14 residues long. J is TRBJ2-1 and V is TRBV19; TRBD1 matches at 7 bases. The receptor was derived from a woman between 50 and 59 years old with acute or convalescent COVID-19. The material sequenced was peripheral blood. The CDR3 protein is CATLTKQGSNEQFF. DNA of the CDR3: TGTGCCACATTGACCAAACAGGGGTCCAATGAGCAGTTCTTC.